The 14 T cell receptor beta chains below all came from one sample that was sequenced in a study of read filtering for tumor transcriptome and immune sequencing (dated by TCRdb to 2020 to 2021). Reads for this sample came from an Illumina HiSeq 4000. Starting from about 400 ng RNA, TCR libraries were constructed with the Immunoverse kit using molecular barcoded adaptors that cover the alpha/delta and beta/gamma chains. In-frame beta chains were kept once TCRdb had trimmed the public reads at Q25 with fastp and called clones with MiXCR. Identical CDR3 proteins give one entry, which carries the most common genes and DNA. This sample has fewer than 100,000 distinct CDR3 sequences in its table, and 9% to 15% of those were observed once. Jointly, the top ten make up 14% to 15% of the sample. Sequenced sample: a population of CD138-negative cells sorted from bone marrow. In light of the paper, this sample's cell subset or site label describes: bone marrow mononuclear cells depleted of CD138+ plasma/myeloma cells by negative magnetic selection. These receptors came from a donor at least 40 years old with multiple myeloma.

Remarks on this clonotype: At one boundary the junction diverges from the germline segment, which might be a read error. This chain links TRBV12-3 or TRBV12-4 with TRBJ2-1; D might be TRBD2 (5 bases). The CDR3 totals 11 residues. The CDR3 here is CAGSLAREQFF. The DNA of the CDR3 is TGTGCCGGCAGTCTAGCAAGAGAGCAGTTCTTC.

The gene calls are TRBV2 and TRBJ1-3; D ambiguous. The CDR3 is made up of 16 amino acids. Looked up from germline, CDR1 is SNHLY and CDR2 is FYNNEI. V gave up 3 bases and J gave up 0 bases, with 12 bases separating them. CDR3 region: CASSDGVAASGNTIYF. CDR3 nucleotide sequence: TGTGCCAGCAGTGACGGGGTAGCAGCCTCTGGAAACACCATATATTTT.

This clonotype was detected ten times or more. The chain carries TRBV28 and TRBJ2-7; 12 bases are shared with TRBD2. CDR1 is MDHEN and CDR2 is SYDVKM in the germline V gene. This CDR3 contains 17 residues. V was pared by 4 bases and J by 4 bases, with 11 bases of the junction left unmatched. The CDR3: CASSSRGLAGKRYEQYF. CDR3 coding DNA: TGTGCCAGCAGTTCAAGAGGACTAGCGGGAAAGAGGTACGAGCAGTACTTC. The whole variable domain, filled in from reference TRBV28 and TRBJ2-7, reads DVKVTQSSRYLVKRTGEKVFLECVQDMDHENMFWYRQDPGLGLRLIYFSYDVKMKEKGDIPEGYSVSREKKERFSLILESASTNQTSMYLCASSSRGLAGKRYEQYFGPGTRLTVT.

Details on this clonotype: Given a much more abundant clone one base away, this may be a read error. The rearrangement uses TRBV5-1 and TRBJ2-7, with TRBD2 as a possible D gene (5 bases). Per the germline V gene, CDR1 is SGHRS and CDR2 is YFSETQ. The CDR3 is 14 amino acids. The CDR3 region is CASSLTGLSYERYF. CDR3 DNA sequence: TGCGCCAGCAGCTTGACCGGACTTTCCTACGAGCGGTACTTC.

The chain combines TRBV5-1 with TRBJ1-2; D ambiguous. The V and J ends lost 5 bases and 1 base respectively, with 15 bases between them. Germline loops: CDR1 SGHRS, CDR2 YFSETQ. The CDR3 has 15 amino acids. CDR3 sequence reads: CASSTTDPFNYGYTF. The CDR3 DNA follows: TGCGCCAGCAGTACCACGGACCCTTTTAACTATGGCTACACCTTC.

At least ten counts were recorded for this clonotype. The chain recombines TRBV10-1 with TRBJ2-3; TRBD2 matches at 8 bases. There are 17 residues in the CDR3. V gave up 4 bases and J gave up 3 bases; unmatched junction bases: 12. CDR1 and CDR2 (germline): WNHNN, SYGVQD (reference sequence). This chain's CDR3 is CASSGGASGSRTDTQYF. CDR3 bases: TGCGCCAGCAGTGGCGGAGCGAGCGGGAGTAGAACAGATACGCAGTATTTT.

The chain has TRBV5-1 and TRBJ1-1; 7 nucleotides match TRBD1. Germline loops: CDR1 SGHRS, CDR2 YFSETQ. The V segment lost 2 bases and the J segment 4 bases; nucleotides outside the gene matches: 5. The CDR3 covers 14 residues. The CDR3 is CASSFQGVGTEAFF. The CDR3 DNA reads as TGCGCCAGCAGCTTTCAGGGGGTAGGCACTGAAGCTTTCTTT.

This clonotype was counted many times. The rearrangement links TRBV19 to TRBJ2-5; D uncertain. The V end was cut by 4 bases, the J end by 5 bases, with 11 bases between. Germline-derived CDR1 and CDR2 are LNHDA and SQIVND (reference sequence). CDR3 length equals 13 residues. The CDR3 nucleotides are TGTGCCAGTAGTACGCAAGGTGCGGAGACCCAGTACTTC. Translating gives CASSTQGAETQYF.

This clonotype has only a few counts. The chain is built from TRBV7-3 and TRBJ2-5, with TRBD2 matching over 15 bases. Germline assignment: CDR1 SGHTA and CDR2 FQGTGA. The CDR3 runs 16 residues. The J segment lost 5 bases and the V segment lost 4 bases, leaving 5 bases of the junction unmatched. The CDR3 reads CASSSGLAGGYETQYF. CDR3 DNA sequence: TGTGCCAGCAGCTCGGGACTAGCGGGAGGTTATGAGACCCAGTACTTC. The full variable domain, in which reference TRBV7-3 and TRBJ2-5 provide the parts outside the CDR3, is GAGVSQTPSNKVTEKGKYVELRCDPISGHTALYWYRQSLGQGPEFLIYFQGTGAADDSGLPNDRFFAVRPEGSVSTLKIQRTERGDSAVYLCASSSGLAGGYETQYFGPGTRLLVL.

This clonotype was seen repeatedly, ten times or more. This chain connects TRBV11-1 to TRBJ1-1; tentative D call: TRBD1 (5 bases). CDR1 is SGHAT, CDR2 FQDESV, per germline (reference sequence). The V and J ends lost 5 bases and 8 bases respectively, with 15 bases between them. The CDR3 is 13 amino acids. CDR3 DNA sequence: TGTGCCAGCAGCCCGGCCATGTGGGGCGAAGCTTTCTTT. It specifies CASSPAMWGEAFF.

The CDR3 region has the DNA TGTGCCAGCAGTCCCTTCCCGGGACTAGCGGGAGGGCAAGACAATGAGCAGTTCTTC. Translated, it gives CASSPFPGLAGGQDNEQFF. The chain carries TRBV2 and TRBJ2-1, with 16 bases lining up with TRBD2. Germline trimming cut 5 bases from V and 5 bases from J; bases unmatched to any gene: 12. This CDR3 has 19 residues. Germline CDR1 and CDR2: SNHLY and FYNNEI.

The V and J genes are TRBV4-2 and TRBJ2-5; possible D gene TRBD2, 5 bases. The CDR3 totals 14 residues. V lost 4 bases and J lost 0, with 9 bases in between. Germline loops: CDR1 LGHNA, CDR2 YNFKEQ. Written as DNA, the CDR3 is TGTGCCAGCAGCCTCACACTAGACCAAGAGACCCAGTACTTC. Protein: CASSLTLDQETQYF.

This clonotype was seen at least ten times. The chain couples TRBV5-1 to TRBJ1-1, with TRBD1 matching over 9 bases. This CDR3 is built from 16 residues. CDR1 is SGHRS, CDR2 YFSETQ, per germline. V lost 0 bases, J lost 8 bases, and 11 bases stayed unmatched. The CDR3 sequence: CASSLGGTGPEVEAFF. CDR3 coding DNA: TGCGCCAGCAGCTTGGGTGGGACAGGGCCTGAGGTGGAAGCTTTCTTT.

As concerns this clonotype: This clone may be a read error of a much larger clone one base away. V is TRBV7-2 and J is TRBJ1-2; TRBD1 matches 7 bases. V gave up 6 bases and J gave up 1 base; unmatched junction bases: 5. CDR1 and CDR2 (germline): SGHTA, FQGNSA. The CDR3 runs 14 residues. The CDR3 is CTSRSTGVNYGYTF. Here the CDR3 DNA reads TGTACCAGCAGATCAACAGGGGTTAACTATGGCTACACCTTC. Full variable domain (outside the CDR3, taken from reference TRBV7-2 and TRBJ1-2): GAGVSQSPSNKVTEKGKDVELRCDPISGHTALYWYRQSLGQGLEFLIYFQGNSAPDKSGLPSDRFSAERTGGSVSTLTIQRTQQEDSAVYLCTSRSTGVNYGYTFGSGTRLTVV.